The 28 T cell receptor beta chains listed next were all sequenced from one sample in a study of graft-versus-host responses after intestinal transplantation. Sequenced by immunoSEQ multiplex PCR; TCRdb stores in-frame clones only, minus some. The top ten clones hold roughly 1% of a sample with roughly 100,000 clones, more than 85% of them seen once. No antigens are known for them. The starting material was unstimulated CD4+ T cells sorted from spleen or lymph node cells, obtained before intestinal transplant. The receptors stem from a human donor who received an intestinal transplant.

This clone turned up a few times. The V call is TRBV19, the J call TRBJ1-2; the D gene is possibly TRBD1 (5 bases). CDR1 is LNHDA, CDR2 SQIVND, per germline (reference sequence). The CDR3 is made up of 16 amino acids. V lost 3 bases, J lost 8 bases, and 22 bases lay in between. Here the CDR3 DNA reads TGTGCCAGTAGTATCCGGGGGAGTTCCCTCGCGGGGGGCTACACCTTC. Protein sequence: CASSIRGSSLAGGYTF.

The rearrangement joins TRBV11-2 to TRBJ2-1; D gene unclear. The V end was cut by 1 base, the J end by 4 bases, with 8 bases between. This CDR3 has 14 amino acids. CDR1 SGHAT and CDR2 FQNNGV come from the germline V gene. Here the CDR3 reads CASSLGYIYNEQFF. CDR3 sequence (DNA): TGTGCCAGCAGCTTAGGATACATTTACAATGAGCAGTTCTTC.

This clone was observed a single time. The chain is built from TRBV19 and TRBJ1-6; TRBD1 matches 7 bases. Germline V gives CDR1 LNHDA, CDR2 SQIVND (reference sequence). J was trimmed by 4 bases and V by 6 bases; bases with no gene match: 6. CDR3 length: 15 amino acids. In DNA, the CDR3 is TGTGCCAGTAGCGAGGGGGCGGATTATAATTCACCCCTCCACTTT. Protein: CASSEGADYNSPLHF.

The chain employs TRBV5-1 and TRBJ1-2, with TRBD1 identical over 8 bases. From germline, CDR1 is SGHRS and CDR2 YFSETQ. Losses at the gene ends were 3 bases for V and 5 bases for J; bases not matched to a gene: 9. The CDR3 is 15 amino acids. The CDR3 spells CASSSTGGTRYGYTF. CDR3 bases: TGCGCCAGCAGCTCAACAGGGGGGACTAGGTATGGCTACACCTTC. Combining the CDR3 with reference TRBV5-1 and TRBJ1-2 gives the whole variable domain KAGVTQTPRYLIKTRGQQVTLSCSPISGHRSVSWYQQTPGQGLQFLFEYFSETQRNKGNFPGRFSGRQFSNSRSEMNVSTLELGDSALYLCASSSTGGTRYGYTFGSGTRLTVV.

This chain connects TRBV21-1 to TRBJ2-4; TRBD2 is taken as the D call from the table, unchecked against the DNA. TRBV21-1 is a documented pseudogene. This CDR3 has 17 residues. CDR3 loop: CASRRVGRPLAKNIQYF. CDR3 in DNA: TGTGCCAGCAGGAGGGTTGGGCGTCCCTTAGCCAAAAACATTCAGTACTTC.

The chain is built from TRBV6-1 and TRBJ2-1, with TRBD1 identical over 7 bases. The CDR3 consists of 15 residues. Trimming cost V 8 bases and J 7 bases; bases outside gene matches: 14. Germline V gene sequence: CDR1 MNHNS, CDR2 SASEGT. CDR3 coding DNA: TGTGCCAGCGGGCACAGGGGATCTATCAGGAATGAGCAGTTCTTC. Residues: CASGHRGSIRNEQFF.

This chain joins TRBV30 and TRBJ2-1, with D uncertain. V lost 2 bases, J lost 4 bases, and 18 bases lay in between. The germline V gene has CDR1 GTSNPN and CDR2 SVGIG (reference sequence). The CDR3 consists of 16 residues. DNA of the CDR3: TGTGCCTGGAGTATGAGGCGGACCTTATATTACAATGAGCAGTTCTTC. Translating gives CAWSMRRTLYYNEQFF.

The rearrangement links TRBV19 to TRBJ1-5; TRBD1 is a possible D gene (6 bases). Trimming shortened V by 5 bases and J by 0 bases, and 17 bases separated the two germline ends. From germline, CDR1 is LNHDA and CDR2 SQIVND (reference sequence). The CDR3 has 17 amino acids. The CDR3, as DNA: TGTGCCAGTAGTCCCGGGGGAGGGGGAAATAGCAATCAGCCCCAGCATTTT. Its protein product is CASSPGGGGNSNQPQHF.

The rearrangement uses TRBV5-1 and TRBJ2-4; maybe TRBD1 (7 bases). Trimming stripped 4 bases from V and 7 bases from J, with 15 bases between. In germline, CDR1 is SGHRS, CDR2 YFSETQ. CDR3 length equals 14 residues. The CDR3 nucleotides read TGCGCCAGCAGCCCCGGACAGGCGGGGAACATTCAGTACTTC. It encodes CASSPGQAGNIQYF.

V and J are TRBV4-1 and TRBJ2-6, with D uncertain. CDR1 and CDR2 from the germline V gene are MGHRA and YSYEKL. Deletions cut 0 bases from V and 0 bases from J, with 3 bases between. The CDR3 is 15 residues long. The CDR3 region is CASSQESSGANVLTF. The DNA of the CDR3 is TGCGCCAGCAGCCAAGAATCCTCTGGGGCCAACGTCCTGACTTTC.

This clone has just one count. The J gene is TRBJ2-5, the V gene TRBV5-4, with TRBD2 matching over 12 bases. CDR3 length: 15 amino acids. V dropped 4 bases and J dropped 5; count of bases not matched to a gene: 6. The germline V gene encodes CDR1 SGHNT and CDR2 YYREEE (reference sequence). In nucleotides, the CDR3 is TGTGCCAGCAGCCCACGACTAGCGGGAGATGAGACCCAGTACTTC. It specifies CASSPRLAGDETQYF.

CDR3 coding DNA: TGTGCCAGCAGCTTTGGGACTAGCGGAGAGACCCAGTACTTC. This encodes CASSFGTSGETQYF. This chain uses TRBV7-9 with TRBJ2-5; 11 bases are a match to TRBD2. The CDR3 length is 14 residues. The junction had 1 base not matched to a gene; V was cut back by 3 bases and J by 4 bases. CDR1 and CDR2 (germline): SEHNR, FQNEAQ (reference sequence).

The sample holds a few counts of this clone. This chain uses TRBV10-3 with TRBJ2-1; 10 bases line up with TRBD2. Germline V CDR1 and CDR2: ENHRY, SYGVKD. The CDR3 is 15 residues long. V lost 3 bases to trimming and J lost 4 bases; unmatched junction nucleotides: 3. The CDR3 reads CAISDQLAGYNEQFF. DNA of the CDR3: TGTGCCATCAGTGATCAACTAGCGGGATACAATGAGCAGTTCTTC.

V and J are TRBV7-9 and TRBJ1-1; D not resolved. In germline, CDR1 is SEHNR, CDR2 FQNEAQ (reference sequence). Trimming removed 5 bases at V and 0 bases at J, with 7 bases between. The CDR3 consists of 13 residues. The CDR3 region is CASSPTMNTEAFF. CDR3 sequence (DNA): TGTGCCAGCAGCCCGACTATGAACACTGAAGCTTTCTTT. Full variable domain (rest looked up from reference TRBV7-9 and TRBJ1-1): DTGVSQNPRHKITKRGQNVTFRCDPISEHNRLYWYRQTLGQGPEFLTYFQNEAQLEKSRLLSDRFSAERPKGSFSTLEIQRTEQGDSAMYLCASSPTMNTEAFFGQGTRLTVV.

V is TRBV29-1 and J is TRBJ1-2; TRBD1 might be the D (5 bases). The CDR3 consists of 15 residues. Looked up from germline, CDR1 is SQVTM and CDR2 is ANQGSEA. V was clipped by 7 bases and J by 5 bases, with 23 bases between them. DNA of the CDR3: TGCAGCGCCGGCGAGGAGTTGGGACGATGGTATGGCTACACCTTC. This encodes CSAGEELGRWYGYTF.

The chain uses TRBV6-5 and TRBJ1-5, with D unresolved. Trimming took off 5 bases at V and 6 bases at J, with 11 bases between the two ends. Germline V gives CDR1 MNHEY, CDR2 SVGAGI. The CDR3 runs to 13 residues. The DNA for the CDR3 is TGTGCCAGCAGTGATGTCCTTCGTCAGCCCCAGCATTTT. It is translated as CASSDVLRQPQHF.

The chain combines TRBV25-1 with TRBJ2-5, with D perhaps being TRBD1 or TRBD2 (5 bases each). The CDR3 covers 15 residues. V lost 5 bases and J lost 2, with 15 bases in between. Germline CDR1 and CDR2: MGHDK and SYGVNS. DNA of the CDR3: TGTGCCAGCAGTCTCCACCGGGACGCGCAAGAGACCCAGTACTTC. It codes for CASSLHRDAQETQYF.

V gene TRBV6-5 combines with J gene TRBJ2-1; 10 nucleotides align to TRBD2. Germline V gene lookup returns CDR1 MNHEY and CDR2 SVGAGI. The CDR3 loop spans 16 amino acids. Trimming cost V 0 bases and J 8 bases; bases outside gene matches: 7. This CDR3 is CASSYSAGGPLYEQFF. In nucleotides, the CDR3 is TGTGCCAGCAGTTACTCAGCGGGAGGGCCCCTCTATGAGCAGTTCTTC.

The rearrangement joins TRBV13 to TRBJ2-1, with 7 bases that match TRBD2. J was trimmed by 5 bases and V by 5 bases; bases with no gene match: 9. The CDR3 contains 15 residues. CDR1 is PRHDT and CDR2 is FYEKMQ in the germline V gene (reference sequence). Here the CDR3 DNA reads TGTGCCAGCAGCACGTTTACGCGGGGGAACAATGAGCAGTTCTTC. This codes for CASSTFTRGNNEQFF.

The chain has TRBV30 and TRBJ1-4, with D hard to call. CDR3 length equals 15 residues. The germline V gene encodes CDR1 GTSNPN and CDR2 SVGIG (reference sequence). Trimming left V 0 bases short and J 8 bases short, with 16 bases between. In DNA, the CDR3 is TGTGCCTGGAGTGTAGGGTCAGGATCTCGGGAAAAACTGTTTTTT. Translation: CAWSVGSGSREKLFF.

V usage is TRBV11-2 and J usage is TRBJ2-7; D unclear. This CDR3 is 13 amino acids long. The germline CDR1 and CDR2 sequences are SGHAT and FQNNGV. Trimming cost V 0 bases and J 4 bases, with 7 bases left between them. The CDR3 nucleotides read TGTGCCAGCAGCTTAGACTTGGGGTACGAGCAGTACTTC. Residues: CASSLDLGYEQYF.

The chain has TRBV2 and TRBJ2-7; D perhaps matches TRBD1 (7 bases). The CDR3 runs to 14 residues. V was cut by 6 bases and J by 3 bases, with 15 bases left in between. Germline CDR1 and CDR2: SNHLY and FYNNEI. CDR3 amino acids: CASSVQGTGYEQYF. The CDR3, as DNA: TGTGCCAGCAGCGTACAGGGGACTGGCTACGAGCAGTACTTC.

Concerning this clone: Its ends do not fully match the called genes, so a read error is possible. The chain employs TRBV27 and TRBJ2-3; TRBD2 aligns across 11 bases. CDR1 and CDR2 from the germline V gene are MNHEY and SMNVEV (reference sequence). The CDR3 is 18 amino acids. CDR3 nucleotide sequence: TGTGCCGGCAGTTTATTCCCCTTAGCGGGGGGGCGGGCAGATACGCAGTATTTT. Translation: CAGSLFPLAGGRADTQYF.

The chain couples TRBV19 to TRBJ2-1, with D possibly being TRBD2 (5 bases). CDR3 length: 15 residues. Looked up from germline, CDR1 is LNHDA and CDR2 is SQIVND (reference sequence). The V end was cut by 3 bases, the J end by 2 bases, with 11 bases between. In DNA, the CDR3 is TGTGCCAGTAGTATTTTCGCGGGCACCTACAATGAGCAGTTCTTC. Amino acids: CASSIFAGTYNEQFF.

This sequence joins TRBV29-1 and TRBJ1-3, with D perhaps matching TRBD1 (5 bases). V was trimmed by 4 bases and J by 1 base, leaving 11 bases between them. From germline, CDR1 is SQVTM and CDR2 ANQGSEA. The CDR3 is made up of 14 amino acids. The CDR3 is CSVASWGSGNTIYF. DNA for the CDR3: TGCAGCGTTGCTTCTTGGGGGTCTGGAAACACCATATATTTT.

This chain joins TRBV5-1 and TRBJ2-7; no clear D. CDR3 length equals 14 residues. Deletions cut 0 bases from V and 2 bases from J, with 9 bases between. CDR1 is SGHRS and CDR2 is YFSETQ in the germline V gene. In nucleotides, the CDR3 is TGCGCCAGCAGCTTGGATAGTAGAGCCTACGAGCAGTACTTC. It is translated as CASSLDSRAYEQYF.

The chain couples TRBV19 to TRBJ2-3; TRBD2 aligns across 9 bases. Germline lookup yields CDR1 LNHDA and CDR2 SQIVND (reference sequence). The length of the CDR3 is 15 residues. The V and J ends lost 5 bases and 6 bases, in that order; junction bases with no gene match: 9. CDR3 sequence: CASSVSGRRMDTQYF. The CDR3 DNA reads as TGTGCCAGTAGTGTTAGCGGGAGAAGAATGGATACGCAGTATTTT.

The rearrangement links TRBV25-1 to TRBJ2-3, with no clear D. Germline CDR1 and CDR2: MGHDK and SYGVNS. The CDR3 extends over 15 amino acids. The ends were cut back, 1 base at V and 1 base at J, with 9 bases in the middle. CDR3 sequence (DNA): TGTGCCAGCAGTGAATGGGTTGGACGCACAGATACGCAGTATTTT. This translates into CASSEWVGRTDTQYF.